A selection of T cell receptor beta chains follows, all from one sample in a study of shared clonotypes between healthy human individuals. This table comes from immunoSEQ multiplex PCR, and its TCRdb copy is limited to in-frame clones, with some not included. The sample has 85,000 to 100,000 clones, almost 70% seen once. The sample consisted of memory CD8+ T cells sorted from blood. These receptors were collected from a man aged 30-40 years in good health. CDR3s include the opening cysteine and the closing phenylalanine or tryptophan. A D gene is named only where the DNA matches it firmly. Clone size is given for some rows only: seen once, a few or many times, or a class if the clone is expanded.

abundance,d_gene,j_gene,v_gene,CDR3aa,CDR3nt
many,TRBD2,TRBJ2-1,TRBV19,CASSPLADYNEQFF,TGTGCCAGTAGTCCGCTAGCGGACTACAATGAGCAGTTCTTC
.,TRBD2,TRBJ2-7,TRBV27,CASFRGGEQYF,TGTGCCAGCTTCCGGGGGGGTGAGCAGTACTTC
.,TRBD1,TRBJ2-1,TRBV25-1,CASSEPGTGPNNEQFF,TGTGCCAGCAGTGAGCCCGGGACAGGGCCGAACAATGAGCAGTTCTTC
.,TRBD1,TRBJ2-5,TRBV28,CASSFVPGQGVFGETQYF,TGTGCCAGCAGTTTTGTCCCGGGACAGGGGGTTTTTGGAGAGACCCAGTACTTC
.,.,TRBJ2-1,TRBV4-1,CASSRRDAYNEQFF,TGCGCCAGCAGCCGCCGGGACGCTTACAATGAGCAGTTCTTC
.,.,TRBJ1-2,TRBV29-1,CSVRQDRNYGYTF,TGCAGCGTCCGACAAGACAGAAACTATGGCTACACCTTC
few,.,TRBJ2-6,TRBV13,CASMEAGSSGANVLTF,TGTGCCAGCATGGAGGCAGGGAGCTCTGGGGCCAACGTCCTGACTTTC
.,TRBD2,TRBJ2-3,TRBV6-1,CARAGGARSTDTQYF,TGTGCCAGGGCGGGGGGGGCGCGTAGCACAGATACGCAGTATTTT
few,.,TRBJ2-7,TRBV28,CATPQRGVSYEQYF,TGTGCCACCCCCCAGAGAGGCGTTTCCTACGAGCAGTACTTC
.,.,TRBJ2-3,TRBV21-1,CASGLTGTGFTDTQYF,TGTGCCAGTGGATTGACCGGGACAGGGTTCACAGATACGCAGTATTTT
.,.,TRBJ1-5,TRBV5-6,CASSSARHYNQPQHF,TGTGCCAGCAGCTCGGCTCGACATTACAATCAGCCCCAGCATTTT
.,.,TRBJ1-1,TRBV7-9,CASSLGQGLNEAFF,TGTGCCAGCAGCTTAGGGCAGGGTCTTAATGAAGCTTTCTTT
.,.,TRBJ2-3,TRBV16,CASSQSQVLDTQYF,TGTGCCAGCAGCCAATCCCAGGTCTTAGATACGCAGTATTTT
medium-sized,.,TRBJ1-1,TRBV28,CASSPALPDTEAFF,TGTGCCAGCAGCCCTGCACTTCCTGACACTGAAGCTTTCTTT
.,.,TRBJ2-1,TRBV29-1,CSVEEVEQFF,TGCAGCGTTGAGGAGGTTGAGCAGTTCTTC
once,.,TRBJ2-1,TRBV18,CASSPEGHGGNEQFF,TGTGCCAGCTCACCAGAAGGCCACGGTGGGAATGAGCAGTTCTTC
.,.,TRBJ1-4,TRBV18,CASSPPSGVYEKLFF,TGTGCCAGCTCACCACCTTCGGGGGTTTATGAAAAACTGTTTTTT
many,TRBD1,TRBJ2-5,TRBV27,CASRPLGGSQETQYF,TGTGCCAGCAGGCCCTTAGGGGGCTCGCAAGAGACCCAGTACTTC
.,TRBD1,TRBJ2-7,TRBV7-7,CASSLLQGVWEQYF,TGTGCCAGCAGCTTATTGCAGGGGGTGTGGGAGCAGTACTTC
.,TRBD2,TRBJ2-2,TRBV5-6,CASSLGTSGSHTGELFF,TGTGCCAGCAGCTTGGGTACTAGCGGGAGCCACACCGGGGAGCTGTTTTTT
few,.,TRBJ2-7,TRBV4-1,CASSQAASSYEQYF,TGCGCCAGCAGCCAAGCCGCCAGCTCCTACGAGCAGTACTTC
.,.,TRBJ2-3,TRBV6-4,CASSDASGSTDTQYF,TGTGCCAGCAGTGACGCGTCAGGGAGTACAGATACGCAGTATTTT
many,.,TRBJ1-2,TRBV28,CASSSAYGYTF,TGTGCCAGCAGCTCGGCATATGGCTACACCTTC
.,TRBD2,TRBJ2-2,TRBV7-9,CASKPGLAGGTGELFF,TGTGCCAGCAAACCGGGACTAGCGGGAGGGACCGGGGAGCTGTTTTTT
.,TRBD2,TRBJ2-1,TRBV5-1,CASSTGTSGPPSYNEQFF,TGCGCCAGCAGTACCGGGACTAGCGGGCCACCTTCCTACAATGAGCAGTTCTTC
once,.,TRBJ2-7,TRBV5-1,CASSSTTGMSSYEQYF,TGCGCCAGCAGCTCCACTACAGGGATGAGCTCCTACGAGCAGTACTTC
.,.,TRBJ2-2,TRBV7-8,CASRLIPAETGELFF,TGTGCCAGCAGGTTAATTCCCGCTGAGACCGGGGAGCTGTTTTTT
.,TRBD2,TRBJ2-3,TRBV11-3,CASSLRSGKADTQYF,TGTGCCAGCAGCCTACGTAGCGGGAAAGCAGATACGCAGTATTTT
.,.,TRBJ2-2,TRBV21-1,CASFSPTPGPLTGELFF,TGTGCCAGCTTCTCTCCAACCCCGGGACCCCTCACCGGGGAGCTGTTTTTT
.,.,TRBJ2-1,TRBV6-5,CASSYWRVDNEQFF,TGTGCCAGCAGTTACTGGAGGGTTGACAATGAGCAGTTCTTC